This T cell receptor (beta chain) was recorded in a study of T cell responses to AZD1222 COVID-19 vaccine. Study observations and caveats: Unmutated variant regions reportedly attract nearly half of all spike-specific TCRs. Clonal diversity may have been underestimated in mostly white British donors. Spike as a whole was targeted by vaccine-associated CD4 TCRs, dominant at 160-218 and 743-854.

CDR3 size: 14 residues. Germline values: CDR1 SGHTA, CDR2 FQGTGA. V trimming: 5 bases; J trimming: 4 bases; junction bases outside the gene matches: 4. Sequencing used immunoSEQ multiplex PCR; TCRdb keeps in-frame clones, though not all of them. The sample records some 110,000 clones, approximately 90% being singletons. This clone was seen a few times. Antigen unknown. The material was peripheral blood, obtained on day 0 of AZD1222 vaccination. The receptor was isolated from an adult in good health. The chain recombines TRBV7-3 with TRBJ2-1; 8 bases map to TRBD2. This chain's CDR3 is CASSPGTSYNEQFF. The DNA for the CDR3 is TGTGCCAGCAGCCCCGGGACTAGTTACAATGAGCAGTTCTTC.